This T cell receptor (beta chain) is drawn from a study of OX40 agonist ivuxolimab in advanced cancers. Study background: Anti-PD-1, anti-PD-L1 or anti-CTLA-4 therapy given earlier was allowed, and around 40% had some. Partial responses were achieved by three patients, one with hepatocellular carcinoma and two with cutaneous melanoma.

Using immunoSEQ multiplex PCR, the repertoire was profiled, and TCRdb retains in-frame clones only, with some absent. Here the sample spans around 53,000 clones, roughly 92% being singletons. Germline V gene data show CDR1 as SGHNT and CDR2 as YYREEE (reference sequence). CDR3 length: 16 amino acids. Trimming pared 10 bases from V and 0 bases from J, leaving 22 bases between. Worth noting for this clone: Its antigen is unknown.

Study-wide results and limits: On average, CD8+ T cells had more expanded clones than CD4+. Normalized T-cell clonal expansion was also low in a subset of nonresponders.

J is TRBJ1-2 and V is TRBV5-4, with TRBD1 as a possible D gene (6 bases). The receptor was derived from an adult with an advanced solid tumor such as melanoma, head and neck, liver or kidney cancer. The input for sequencing was CD4+ or CD8+ T cells sorted from blood, taken in a trial of the OX40 agonist ivuxolimab. The CDR3 sequence is CADTRRGELPNYGYTF. The DNA for the CDR3 is TGTGCCGATACCCGCAGGGGAGAACTCCCTAACTATGGCTACACCTTC.